There are many counts of the clone carrying this T cell receptor (beta chain). With a J-beta primer mix and a sample-barcoded 5' primer, a second PCR ran about 7 to 11 cycles. TCRdb reprocessed the 5' RACE reads via MiXCR and lists one record per CDR3 protein. The data contain 1.5 million to 2 million distinct CDR3 sequences, roughly two fifths of them singletons. This CDR3 is 18 amino acids long. CDR1 MNHEY and CDR2 SVGAGI come from the germline V gene. With 2 bases clipped from V and 8 bases from J, the junction kept 15 bases outside the gene matches. This sample was included in a study of blood T cells in healthy people across ages.

V is TRBV6-5 and J is TRBJ2-1; 10 nucleotides line up with TRBD2. The sample consisted of blood. This sequence originates from a human donor in good health. The CDR3: CASSYRLGASGSLDEQFF. DNA of the CDR3: TGTGCCAGCAGTTACAGGCTGGGTGCTAGCGGGAGCCTGGATGAGCAGTTCTTC.